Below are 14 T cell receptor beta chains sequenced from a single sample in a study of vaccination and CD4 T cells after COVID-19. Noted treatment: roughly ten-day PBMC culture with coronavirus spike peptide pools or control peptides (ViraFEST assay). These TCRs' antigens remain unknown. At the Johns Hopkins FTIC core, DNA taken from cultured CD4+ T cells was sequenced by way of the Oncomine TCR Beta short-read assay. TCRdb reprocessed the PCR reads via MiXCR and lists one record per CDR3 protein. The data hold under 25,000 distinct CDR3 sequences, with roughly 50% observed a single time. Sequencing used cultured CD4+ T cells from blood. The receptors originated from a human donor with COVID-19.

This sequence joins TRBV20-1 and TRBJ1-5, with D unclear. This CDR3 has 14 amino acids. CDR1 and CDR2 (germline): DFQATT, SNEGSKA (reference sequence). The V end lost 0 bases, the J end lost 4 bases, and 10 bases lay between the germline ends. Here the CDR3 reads CSARDEHRNQPQHF. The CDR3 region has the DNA TGCAGTGCTAGAGATGAGCACAGAAATCAGCCCCAGCATTTT.

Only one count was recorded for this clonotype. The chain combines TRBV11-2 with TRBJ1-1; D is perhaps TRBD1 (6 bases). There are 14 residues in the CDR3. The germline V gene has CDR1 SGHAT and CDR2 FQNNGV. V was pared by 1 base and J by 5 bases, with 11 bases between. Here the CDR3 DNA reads TGTGCCAGCAGCTTAGGGGAGAGGGGGACTGAAGCTTTCTTT. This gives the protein CASSLGERGTEAFF. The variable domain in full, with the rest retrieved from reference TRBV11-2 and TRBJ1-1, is EAGVAQSPRYKIIEKRQSVAFWCNPISGHATLYWYQQILGQGPKLLIQFQNNGVVDDSQLPKDRFSAERLKGVDSTLKIQPAKLEDSAVYLCASSLGERGTEAFFGQGTRLTVV.

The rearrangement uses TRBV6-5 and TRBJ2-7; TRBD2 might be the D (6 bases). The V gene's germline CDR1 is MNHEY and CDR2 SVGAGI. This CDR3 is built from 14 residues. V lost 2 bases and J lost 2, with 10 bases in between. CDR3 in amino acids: CASSYVRGTYEQYF. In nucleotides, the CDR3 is TGTGCCAGCAGTTACGTTCGGGGGACCTACGAGCAGTACTTC.

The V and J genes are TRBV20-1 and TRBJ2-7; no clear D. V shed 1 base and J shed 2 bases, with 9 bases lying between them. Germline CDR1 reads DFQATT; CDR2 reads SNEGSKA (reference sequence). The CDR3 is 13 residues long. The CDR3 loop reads CSARVAGTYEQYF. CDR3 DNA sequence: TGCAGTGCTAGAGTTGCAGGCACCTACGAGCAGTACTTC.

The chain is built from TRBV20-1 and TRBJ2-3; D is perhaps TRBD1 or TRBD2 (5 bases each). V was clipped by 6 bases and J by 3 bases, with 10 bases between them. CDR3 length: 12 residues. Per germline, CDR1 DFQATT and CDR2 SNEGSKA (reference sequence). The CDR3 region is CSAPGPTDTQYF. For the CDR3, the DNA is TGCAGTGCCCCGGGACCAACAGATACGCAGTATTTT.

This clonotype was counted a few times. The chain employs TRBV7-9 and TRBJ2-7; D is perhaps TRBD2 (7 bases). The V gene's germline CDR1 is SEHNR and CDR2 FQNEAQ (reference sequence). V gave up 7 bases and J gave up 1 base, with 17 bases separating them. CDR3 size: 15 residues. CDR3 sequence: CASTNRAGASYEQYF. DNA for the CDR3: TGTGCCAGCACCAATCGTGCGGGGGCGTCCTACGAGCAGTACTTC.

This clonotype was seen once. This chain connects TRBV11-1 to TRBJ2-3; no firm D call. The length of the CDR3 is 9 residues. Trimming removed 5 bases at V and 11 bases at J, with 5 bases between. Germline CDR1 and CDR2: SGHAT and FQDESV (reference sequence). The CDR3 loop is CASSLKQYF. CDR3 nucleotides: TGTGCCAGCAGCCTTAAGCAGTATTTT.

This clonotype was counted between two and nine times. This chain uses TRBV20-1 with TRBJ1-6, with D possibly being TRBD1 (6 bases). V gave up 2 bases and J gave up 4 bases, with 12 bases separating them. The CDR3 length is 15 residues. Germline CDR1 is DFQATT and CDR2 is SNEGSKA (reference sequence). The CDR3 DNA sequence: TGCAGTGCTAGAAGGGGGGTTGGGTATAATTCACCCCTCCACTTT. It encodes CSARRGVGYNSPLHF.

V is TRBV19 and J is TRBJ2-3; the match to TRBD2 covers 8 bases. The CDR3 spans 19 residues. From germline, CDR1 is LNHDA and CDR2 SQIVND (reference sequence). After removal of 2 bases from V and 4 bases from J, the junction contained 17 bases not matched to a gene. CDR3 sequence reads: CASSIFATSEIAPPDTQYF. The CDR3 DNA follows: TGTGCCAGTAGTATATTCGCGACTAGCGAGATCGCCCCGCCAGATACGCAGTATTTT.

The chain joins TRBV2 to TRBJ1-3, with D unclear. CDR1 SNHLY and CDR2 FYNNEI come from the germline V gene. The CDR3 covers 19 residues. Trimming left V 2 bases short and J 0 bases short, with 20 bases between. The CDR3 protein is CASSEYIRGGSYSGNTIYF. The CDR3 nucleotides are TGTGCCAGCAGTGAATACATTCGGGGAGGCTCGTACTCTGGAAACACCATATATTTT. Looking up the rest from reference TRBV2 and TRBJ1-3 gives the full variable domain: EPEVTQTPSHQVTQMGQEVILRCVPISNHLYFYWYRQILGQKVEFLVSFYNNEISEKSEIFDDQFSVERPDGSNFTLKIRSTKLEDSAMYFCASSEYIRGGSYSGNTIYFGEGSWLTVV.

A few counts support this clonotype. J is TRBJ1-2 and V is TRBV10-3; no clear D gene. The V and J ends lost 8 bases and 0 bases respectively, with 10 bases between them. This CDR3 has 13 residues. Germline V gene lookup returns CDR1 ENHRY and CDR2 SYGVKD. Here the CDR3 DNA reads TGTGCCATCTGCCAGACACCTAACTATGGCTACACCTTC. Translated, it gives CAICQTPNYGYTF.

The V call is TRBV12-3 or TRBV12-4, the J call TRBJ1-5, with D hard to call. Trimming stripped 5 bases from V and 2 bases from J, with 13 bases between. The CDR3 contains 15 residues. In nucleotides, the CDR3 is TGTGCCAGCAGTCCGCCGGGGTCGCGCAATCAGCCCCAGCATTTT. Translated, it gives CASSPPGSRNQPQHF.

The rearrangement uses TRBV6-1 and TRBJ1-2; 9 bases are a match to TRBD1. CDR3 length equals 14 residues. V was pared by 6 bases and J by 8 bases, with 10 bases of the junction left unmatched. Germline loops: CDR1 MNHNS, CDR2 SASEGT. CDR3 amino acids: CASRGQGIFEGYTF. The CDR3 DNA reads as TGTGCCAGCAGGGGACAGGGAATTTTCGAGGGCTACACCTTC.

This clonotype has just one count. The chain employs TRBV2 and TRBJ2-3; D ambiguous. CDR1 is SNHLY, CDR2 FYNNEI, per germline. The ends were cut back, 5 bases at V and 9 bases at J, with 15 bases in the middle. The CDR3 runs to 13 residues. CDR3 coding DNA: TGTGCCAGCAGTAGGTCCTCAGGCGGAACGCAGTATTTT. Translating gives CASSRSSGGTQYF. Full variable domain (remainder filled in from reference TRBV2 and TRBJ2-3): EPEVTQTPSHQVTQMGQEVILRCVPISNHLYFYWYRQILGQKVEFLVSFYNNEISEKSEIFDDQFSVERPDGSNFTLKIRSTKLEDSAMYFCASSRSSGGTQYFGPGTRLTVL.